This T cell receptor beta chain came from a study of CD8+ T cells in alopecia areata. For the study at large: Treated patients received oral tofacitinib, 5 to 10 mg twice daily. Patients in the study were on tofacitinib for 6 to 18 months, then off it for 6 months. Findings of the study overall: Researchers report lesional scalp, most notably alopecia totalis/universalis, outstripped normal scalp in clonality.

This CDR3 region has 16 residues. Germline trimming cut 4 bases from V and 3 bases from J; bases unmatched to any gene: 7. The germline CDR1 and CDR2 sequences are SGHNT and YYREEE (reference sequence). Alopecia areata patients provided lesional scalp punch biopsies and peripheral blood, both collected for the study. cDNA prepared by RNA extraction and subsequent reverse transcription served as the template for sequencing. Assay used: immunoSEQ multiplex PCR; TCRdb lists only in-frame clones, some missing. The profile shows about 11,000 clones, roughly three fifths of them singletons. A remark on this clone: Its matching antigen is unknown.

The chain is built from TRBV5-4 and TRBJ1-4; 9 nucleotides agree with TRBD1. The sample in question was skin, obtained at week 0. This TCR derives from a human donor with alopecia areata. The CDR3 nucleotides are TGTGCCAGCAGCAAAGGGACAGGGAGAGCTAATGAAAAACTGTTTTTT. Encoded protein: CASSKGTGRANEKLFF. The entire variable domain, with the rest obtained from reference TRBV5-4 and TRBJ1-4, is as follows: ETGVTQSPTHLIKTRGQQVTLRCSSQSGHNTVSWYQQALGQGPQFIFQYYREEENGRGNFPPRFSGLQFPNYSSELNVNALELDDSALYLCASSKGTGRANEKLFFGSGTQLSVL.